This T cell receptor beta chain comes out of a study of cytomegalovirus exposure and HLA in healthy donors. General observations from the study: The HLA-A and HLA-B alleles of most subjects were reportedly predicted accurately from TCR beta sequences. The records held CMV serostatus as the only immune exposure information.

Use of 60 Vbeta and 13 Jbeta primers characterized the PCR. Profiled with immunoSEQ multiplex PCR; TCRdb holds only in-frame clones, not every one. This repertoire shows more than 100,000 clones, around 10% found once; its top ten account for 5.5% to 8%. CDR1 is KGHSH and CDR2 is LQKENI in the germline V gene. The ends lost 3 bases at V and 5 bases at J; junction bases unmatched: 5. The CDR3 spans 14 residues. This clone was seen more than once but under ten times. Antigen specificity is unknown. The chain couples TRBV18 to TRBJ2-7; 9 bases are shared with TRBD1. Sequenced input: PBMCs. This TCR was recovered from a woman between 40 and 55 years old in good health and CMV-seropositive. CDR3 protein: CASSPGQGLDEQYF. For the CDR3, the DNA is TGTGCCAGCTCACCGGGACAGGGTTTAGACGAGCAGTACTTC.